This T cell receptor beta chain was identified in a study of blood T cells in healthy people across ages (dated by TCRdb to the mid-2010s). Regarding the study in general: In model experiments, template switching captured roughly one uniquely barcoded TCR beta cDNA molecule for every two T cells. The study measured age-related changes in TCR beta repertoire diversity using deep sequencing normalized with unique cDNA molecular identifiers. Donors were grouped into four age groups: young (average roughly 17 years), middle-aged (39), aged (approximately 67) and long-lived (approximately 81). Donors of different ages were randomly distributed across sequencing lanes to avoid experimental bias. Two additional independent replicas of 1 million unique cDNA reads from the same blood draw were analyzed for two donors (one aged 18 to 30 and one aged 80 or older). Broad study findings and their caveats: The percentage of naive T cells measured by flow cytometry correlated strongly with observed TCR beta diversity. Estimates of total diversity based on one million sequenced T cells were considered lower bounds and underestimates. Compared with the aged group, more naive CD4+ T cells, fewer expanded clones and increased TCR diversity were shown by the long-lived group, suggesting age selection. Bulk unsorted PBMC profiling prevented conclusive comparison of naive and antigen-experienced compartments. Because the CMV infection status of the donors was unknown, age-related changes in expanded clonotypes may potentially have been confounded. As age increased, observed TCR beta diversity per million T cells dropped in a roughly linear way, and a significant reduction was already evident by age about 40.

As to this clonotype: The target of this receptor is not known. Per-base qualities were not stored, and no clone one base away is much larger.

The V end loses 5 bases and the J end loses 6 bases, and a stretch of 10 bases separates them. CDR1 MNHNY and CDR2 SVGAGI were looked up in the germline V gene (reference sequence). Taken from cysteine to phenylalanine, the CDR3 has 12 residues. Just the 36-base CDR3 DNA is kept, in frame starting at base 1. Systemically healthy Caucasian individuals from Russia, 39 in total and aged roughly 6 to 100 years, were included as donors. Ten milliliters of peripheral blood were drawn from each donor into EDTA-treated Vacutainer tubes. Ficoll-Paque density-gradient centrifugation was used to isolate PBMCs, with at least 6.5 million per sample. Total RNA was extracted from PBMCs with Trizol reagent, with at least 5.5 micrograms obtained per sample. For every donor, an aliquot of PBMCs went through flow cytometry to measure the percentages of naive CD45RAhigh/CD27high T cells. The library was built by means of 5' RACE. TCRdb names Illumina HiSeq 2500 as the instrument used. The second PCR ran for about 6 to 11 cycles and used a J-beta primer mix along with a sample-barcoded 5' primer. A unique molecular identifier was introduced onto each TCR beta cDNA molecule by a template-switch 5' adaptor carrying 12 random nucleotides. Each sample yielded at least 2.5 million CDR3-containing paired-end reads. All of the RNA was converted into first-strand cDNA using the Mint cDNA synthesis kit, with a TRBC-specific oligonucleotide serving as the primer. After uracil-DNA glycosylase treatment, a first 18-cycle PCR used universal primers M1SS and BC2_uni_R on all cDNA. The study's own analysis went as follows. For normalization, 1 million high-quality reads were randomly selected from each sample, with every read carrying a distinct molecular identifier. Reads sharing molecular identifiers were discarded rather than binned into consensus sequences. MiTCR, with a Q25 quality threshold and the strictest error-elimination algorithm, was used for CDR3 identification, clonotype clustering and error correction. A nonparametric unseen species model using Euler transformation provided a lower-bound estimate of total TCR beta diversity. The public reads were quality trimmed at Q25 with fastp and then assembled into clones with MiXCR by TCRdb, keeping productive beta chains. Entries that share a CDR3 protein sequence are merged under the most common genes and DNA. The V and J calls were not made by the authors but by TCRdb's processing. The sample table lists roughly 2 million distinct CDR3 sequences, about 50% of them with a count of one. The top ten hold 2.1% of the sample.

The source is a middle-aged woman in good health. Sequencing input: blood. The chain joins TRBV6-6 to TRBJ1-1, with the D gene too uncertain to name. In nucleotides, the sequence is TGTGCCAGCAGTCCCAATATGGCTGAAGCTTTCTTT. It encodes CASSPNMAEAFF.